The rows below give T cell receptor beta chains drawn from one sample of a study of blood T cell repertoires in COVID-19. Sequencing was performed with immunoSEQ multiplex PCR; in TCRdb, only in-frame clones are kept and a portion is missing. The profile covers approximately 350,000 clones, with more than 80% appearing a single time and about 3% taken by the ten largest. The sequencing sample was made of peripheral blood. The source is a woman aged 25-40 years with COVID-19, enrolled during active disease. Each CDR3 is given with its conserved first and last residue. Expanded clones are given a class, and other clones once, few, many or no size at all.

clone size: -
V gene: TRBV7-9
CDR3 protein: CASGGRAQTLDEQFF

clone size: -
V gene: TRBV18
CDR3 protein: CASSPRTGGGEAFF

clone size: few
V gene: TRBV29-1
CDR3 protein: CSVIPTGGETQYF

clone size: -
V gene: TRBV25-1
CDR3 protein: CASSRTGEDTIYF

clone size: -
V gene: TRBV27
CDR3 protein: CASSSKQGARTGELFF

clone size: -
V gene: TRBV7-2
CDR3 protein: CASSPNKETQYF

clone size: once
V gene: TRBV13
CDR3 protein: CASSPRETQYF

clone size: -
V gene: TRBV5-6
CDR3 protein: CASSLAPQALPLTF

clone size: once
V gene: TRBV13
CDR3 protein: CASSPTRGAGESYNEQFF

clone size: -
V gene: TRBV4-1
CDR3 protein: CASSQDRAGGTDTQYF

clone size: -
V gene: TRBV6-2/TRBV6-3
CDR3 protein: CASSSTPTSAGNGNEQFF

clone size: -
V gene: TRBV6-5
CDR3 protein: CASSYWDSTNYGYTF

clone size: -
V gene: TRBV12-5
CDR3 protein: CASGPTSGRSYNEQFF

clone size: -
V gene: TRBV3-1/TRBV3-2
CDR3 protein: CASSQPRGRGGTDTQYF

clone size: -
V gene: TRBV27
CDR3 protein: CASSFSGAPYNEQFF

clone size: -
V gene: TRBV11-2
CDR3 protein: CASSALAGIADTQYF

clone size: -
V gene: TRBV30
CDR3 protein: CAWTSGSPDTQYF

clone size: -
V gene: TRBV4-1
CDR3 protein: CASSPGQGARDTQYF

clone size: -
V gene: TRBV19
CDR3 protein: CASSGPYNEQFF

clone size: -
V gene: TRBV5-1
CDR3 protein: CASSEGSQGQPQHF

clone size: -
V gene: TRBV5-1
CDR3 protein: CASTSPGGTEAFF

clone size: -
V gene: TRBV2
CDR3 protein: CASSEEGRAGPYEQYF

clone size: -
V gene: TRBV10-3
CDR3 protein: CAISELAQETQYF

clone size: -
V gene: TRBV9
CDR3 protein: CASSVDPSGGELFF

clone size: -
V gene: TRBV6-5
CDR3 protein: CASSYSGQGNSGYTF

clone size: -
V gene: TRBV19
CDR3 protein: CASSYAAGQTNEKLFF

clone size: -
V gene: TRBV27
CDR3 protein: CASSLAGRVGEQYF

clone size: -
V gene: TRBV28
CDR3 protein: CASSSGGDYNEQFF

clone size: once
V gene: TRBV10-3
CDR3 protein: CAISKTGREYGYTF

clone size: -
V gene: TRBV7-9
CDR3 protein: CASSPTGLSTEAFF

clone size: -
V gene: TRBV5-8
CDR3 protein: CASRSGTGTFVDSNQPQHF

clone size: once
V gene: TRBV21-1
CDR3 protein: CASSKQGINQPQHF

clone size: -
V gene: TRBV25-1
CDR3 protein: CASSGGLGAGYTF

clone size: -
V gene: TRBV18
CDR3 protein: CASSPTYTNTGELFF

clone size: -
V gene: TRBV21-1
CDR3 protein: CASSSPPRQLVEQPQHF

clone size: -
V gene: TRBV5-6
CDR3 protein: CASSLERDRGYFNSPLHF

clone size: -
V gene: TRBV5-4
CDR3 protein: CASSAGRGGAFNEQFF

clone size: -
V gene: TRBV6-5
CDR3 protein: CASNLQEGMNTEAFF

clone size: -
V gene: TRBV24-1
CDR3 protein: CATSSGWNTEAFF

clone size: -
V gene: TRBV19
CDR3 protein: CASSISSDATWRNIQYF

clone size: -
V gene: TRBV5-5
CDR3 protein: CASSPQIAGNTIYF

clone size: -
V gene: TRBV11-2
CDR3 protein: CASSPRTGAYNEQFF

clone size: few
V gene: TRBV3-1/TRBV3-2
CDR3 protein: CASSDLRVGGYTF